Shown below are 31 T cell receptor beta chains from a single sample sequenced in a study of control samples from healthy donors and cancer patients. Generated by immunoSEQ multiplex PCR, the TCRdb table keeps only in-frame clones and is missing some. The sample consists of 390,000 or so clones, over 75% of them appearing once. Sequencing input: PBMCs. The receptor source for this set is a man aged 35 to 55 with head and neck cancer.

V gene TRBV14 combines with J gene TRBJ2-7; 10 positions agree with TRBD2. V trimming: 0 bases; J trimming: 4 bases; junction bases outside the gene matches: 3. Germline CDR1 is SGHDN and CDR2 is FVKESK. The CDR3 runs 15 residues. The CDR3 sequence: CASSQELAGRYEQYF. CDR3 in DNA: TGTGCCAGCAGCCAAGAACTAGCGGGAAGATACGAGCAGTACTTC.

This clone turned up a few times. The chain combines TRBV19 with TRBJ2-6, with 8 bases matching TRBD2. CDR3 length equals 15 residues. V shed 6 bases, J shed 2 bases, and the junction held 3 bases outside the gene matches. Looked up from germline, CDR1 is LNHDA and CDR2 is SQIVND (reference sequence). The CDR3, as DNA: TGTGCCAGTAGCGGGCGGGGGGCTGGGGCCAACGTCCTGACTTTC. It yields the protein CASSGRGAGANVLTF.

The J gene is TRBJ2-7, the V gene TRBV5-1; 8 nucleotides line up with TRBD1. The trim removed 4 bases at V and 3 bases at J, leaving 9 bases unmatched. CDR3 length: 15 residues. Germline V CDR1 and CDR2: SGHRS, YFSETQ. DNA for the CDR3: TGCGCCAGCAGCCTTAACCCGGGACAGGACTACGAGCAGTACTTC. This translates into CASSLNPGQDYEQYF.

The chain couples TRBV29-1 to TRBJ1-1, with no clear D. V lost 6 bases and J 0 bases, leaving 11 bases between the germline ends. The germline CDR1 and CDR2 sequences are SQVTM and ANQGSEA. CDR3 size: 13 residues. In DNA, the CDR3 is TGCAGCGTCGAGTTTGGGGTGAACACTGAAGCTTTCTTT. Translating it yields CSVEFGVNTEAFF.

The genes are TRBV16 and TRBJ2-1; 7 bases line up with TRBD2. The V segment lost 2 bases and the J segment 7 bases; nucleotides outside the gene matches: 2. Germline assignment: CDR1 KGHSY and CDR2 FQNENV. The CDR3 is made up of 13 amino acids. The CDR3 nucleotides are TGTGCCAGCAGCCAAACGGGAGGTAATGAGCAGTTCTTC. Its translation is CASSQTGGNEQFF. The complete variable domain, with remaining parts taken from reference TRBV16 and TRBJ2-1, reads GEEVAQTPKHLVRGEGQKAKLYCAPIKGHSYVFWYQQVLKNEFKFLISFQNENVFDETGMPKERFSAKCLPNSPCSLEIQATKLEDSAVYFCASSQTGGNEQFFGPGTRLTVL.

Here the CDR3 DNA reads TGTGCCAGTAGTATCAGGGTGGAGGAAAAACTGTTTTTT. Protein product: CASSIRVEEKLFF. J is TRBJ1-4 and V is TRBV19, with a tentative D call TRBD1 (5 bases). Germline V gene data show CDR1 as LNHDA and CDR2 as SQIVND (reference sequence). V dropped 3 bases and J dropped 8 bases, with 10 bases sitting between them. The CDR3 spans 13 residues.

The chain couples TRBV5-1 to TRBJ2-7; 7 bases align to TRBD1. Per the germline V gene, CDR1 is SGHRS and CDR2 is YFSETQ. The CDR3 totals 15 residues. V shed 0 bases and J 5 bases; nucleotides not matched to a gene: 8. The CDR3 here is CASSLAGTVPNEQYF. The CDR3 DNA reads as TGCGCCAGCAGCTTGGCCGGGACAGTACCTAACGAGCAGTACTTC.

CDR3 coding DNA: TGTGCCAGCAGCCACGGGACAGCATTCCCCTACGAGCAGTACTTC. This encodes CASSHGTAFPYEQYF. V usage is TRBV3-1 (or the pseudogene TRBV3-2) and J usage is TRBJ2-7; 7 positions match TRBD1. The V and J ends lost 3 bases and 2 bases, in that order; junction bases with no gene match: 7. The CDR3 has 15 residues. The germline V gene has CDR1 LGHDT and CDR2 YNNKEL (reference sequence).

The gene calls are TRBV6-6 and TRBJ1-4, with D hard to call. V was trimmed by 2 bases and J by 0 bases, leaving 10 bases between them. The CDR3 loop spans 16 amino acids. Per the germline V gene, CDR1 is MNHNY and CDR2 is SVGAGI (reference sequence). The CDR3 DNA reads as TGTGCCAGCAGTTACCTTGCCAGTGCAACTAATGAAAAACTGTTTTTT. It is translated as CASSYLASATNEKLFF.

V is TRBV29-1 and J is TRBJ1-4; weak D call: TRBD1 (6 bases). V gave up 4 bases and J gave up 7 bases, with 13 bases separating them. CDR1 is SQVTM, CDR2 ANQGSEA, per germline. The CDR3 runs 13 residues. The CDR3 nucleotides are TGCAGCGTTGTAGACAGGCCGGGTGAAAAACTGTTTTTT. Translating gives CSVVDRPGEKLFF.

The chain links TRBV15 to TRBJ1-6; D gene unclear. Germline V gene lookup returns CDR1 LNHNV and CDR2 YYDKDF (reference sequence). Trimming shortened V by 0 bases and J by 8 bases, and 5 bases separated the two germline ends. This CDR3 has 13 residues. CDR3 nucleotide sequence: TGTGCCACCAGCAGAGATGGGGATTCACCCCTCCACTTT. Its translation is CATSRDGDSPLHF.

As concerns this clone: The sample has other DNA sequences that encode this CDR3 too. The chain employs TRBV28 and TRBJ2-3, with D possibly matching TRBD1 (6 bases). Looked up from germline, CDR1 is MDHEN and CDR2 is SYDVKM. The CDR3 is 12 residues long. The V gene lost 8 bases and the J gene lost 1 base, with 7 bases spanning the gap. CDR3 sequence: CASGGGTDTQYF. For the CDR3, the DNA is TGTGCCAGCGGGGGCGGCACAGATACGCAGTATTTT.

This clone was recorded once. Other DNA sequences in the same sample also yield this CDR3. The chain joins TRBV11-2 to TRBJ2-7; 7 positions agree with TRBD2. V gave up 1 base and J gave up 4 bases; unmatched junction bases: 4. The germline gives CDR1 SGHAT, CDR2 FQNNGV. The length of the CDR3 is 14 residues. In nucleotides, the CDR3 is TGTGCCAGCAGCTTAGGGACGGGGGGATACGAGCAGTACTTC. Its translation is CASSLGTGGYEQYF.

The J gene is TRBJ2-7, the V gene TRBV12-3 or TRBV12-4; D is undetermined. V was pared by 6 bases and J by 4 bases, with 7 bases between. The CDR3 contains 11 residues. The CDR3, as DNA: TGTGCCAGCAGGGGCCTGTACGAGCAGTACTTC. Its translation is CASRGLYEQYF.

The V call is TRBV28, the J call TRBJ1-1, with TRBD1 as a possible D gene (6 bases). Germline V gene lookup returns CDR1 MDHEN and CDR2 SYDVKM. The length of the CDR3 is 17 residues. Trimming removed 5 bases from V and 5 bases from J, with 24 bases in between. CDR3 region: CASSPPIGGGGGTEAFF. For the CDR3, the DNA is TGTGCCAGCAGTCCCCCCATCGGGGGAGGGGGAGGGACTGAAGCTTTCTTT.

The chain couples TRBV5-1 to TRBJ2-1; D is unclear. V lost 4 bases and J lost 4, with 15 bases in between. Per germline, CDR1 SGHRS and CDR2 YFSETQ. This CDR3 spans 15 amino acids. CDR3 bases: TGCGCCAGCAGCCTCCCAGATGGACCTTACAATGAGCAGTTCTTC. Translated, it gives CASSLPDGPYNEQFF.

V gene TRBV28 combines with J gene TRBJ1-5; maybe TRBD1 (6 bases). This CDR3 is built from 17 residues. V shed 5 bases and J shed 0 bases, with 17 bases lying between them. Germline lookup yields CDR1 MDHEN and CDR2 SYDVKM. The CDR3 DNA sequence: TGTGCCAGCAGTCAAGGGACACTCCCTTATAGCAATCAGCCCCAGCATTTT. Translation: CASSQGTLPYSNQPQHF. Variable domain in full (rest from reference TRBV28 and TRBJ1-5): DVKVTQSSRYLVKRTGEKVFLECVQDMDHENMFWYRQDPGLGLRLIYFSYDVKMKEKGDIPEGYSVSREKKERFSLILESASTNQTSMYLCASSQGTLPYSNQPQHFGDGTRLSIL.

The chain recombines TRBV5-1 with TRBJ2-7; no definite D call. V lost 2 bases and J lost 3, with 15 bases in between. The CDR3 loop spans 15 amino acids. In germline, CDR1 is SGHRS, CDR2 YFSETQ. The CDR3 protein is CASSFHRTPSYEQYF. The CDR3, as DNA: TGCGCCAGCAGCTTCCACAGAACACCCAGCTACGAGCAGTACTTC.

The V gene is TRBV11-3, the J gene TRBJ2-2; D unresolved. V was pared by 5 bases and J by 7 bases, with 5 bases between. CDR1 is SGHNT, CDR2 YENEEA, per germline. The CDR3 runs 11 residues. The CDR3 loop is CASSADGELFF. CDR3 bases: TGTGCCAGCAGCGCGGACGGGGAGCTGTTTTTT.

The chain employs TRBV7-2 and TRBJ1-5; TRBD1 matches 9 bases. The CDR3 is made up of 14 amino acids. Germline assignment: CDR1 SGHTA and CDR2 FQGNSA. The trim removed 0 bases at V and 7 bases at J, leaving 1 base unmatched. As DNA, the CDR3 is TGTGCCAGCAGCTTAGCGGGACAGGGCCAGCCCCAGCATTTT. It encodes CASSLAGQGQPQHF.

This chain uses TRBV9 with TRBJ2-3; 8 bases line up with TRBD2. This CDR3 contains 14 residues. Germline CDR1 and CDR2: SGDLS and YYNGEE. J gave up 2 bases and V 4 bases, and 3 bases lay outside the gene matches. The CDR3 DNA reads TGTGCCAGCAGCTCGCGGGGGGACACAGATACGCAGTATTTT. Its protein product is CASSSRGDTDTQYF.

The V call is TRBV3-1 (or the pseudogene TRBV3-2), the J call TRBJ2-2; possible D gene TRBD2, 6 bases. The V gene's germline CDR1 is LGHDT and CDR2 YNNKEL (reference sequence). This CDR3 is 17 amino acids long. With 1 base removed from V and 5 bases from J, the gap between germline ends came to 17 bases. CDR3 protein: CASSQGRGGDETGELFF. In DNA, the CDR3 is TGTGCCAGCAGCCAAGGGCGGGGCGGGGATGAGACCGGGGAGCTGTTTTTT.

The rearrangement uses TRBV7-3 and TRBJ1-1; D is unclear. The V end lost 2 bases, the J end lost 4 bases, and 8 bases lay between the germline ends. CDR1 SGHTA and CDR2 FQGTGA come from the germline V gene. This CDR3 spans 13 amino acids. The CDR3 bases are TGTGCCAGCAGCTTACCGTCTCCCACTGAAGCTTTCTTT. This sequence encodes CASSLPSPTEAFF.

This clone turned up a few times. This rearrangement joins TRBV12-3 or TRBV12-4 to TRBJ1-5, with D unclear. Trimming took 4 bases from V and 5 from J, leaving 6 bases between them. The CDR3 spans 12 residues. CDR3 DNA sequence: TGTGCCAGCAGTTACGAGGATCAGCCCCAGCATTTT. Its protein product is CASSYEDQPQHF.

V is TRBV7-9 and J is TRBJ1-1; 8 bases are a match to TRBD1. This CDR3 contains 16 residues. Germline V gene sequence: CDR1 SEHNR, CDR2 FQNEAQ (reference sequence). V dropped 3 bases and J dropped 5; count of bases not matched to a gene: 11. In nucleotides, the CDR3 is TGTGCCAGCAGCTTCGGGGGCACAGGGGGTTTAACTGAAGCTTTCTTT. This sequence encodes CASSFGGTGGLTEAFF.

The chain recombines TRBV28 with TRBJ1-5; 8 bases map to TRBD1. The V segment lost 7 bases and the J segment 5 bases; nucleotides outside the gene matches: 4. CDR1 and CDR2 from the germline V gene are MDHEN and SYDVKM. This CDR3 is 13 amino acids long. The CDR3 sequence: CASTRDRYQPQHF. The CDR3 nucleotides read TGTGCCAGCACTCGGGACAGGTATCAGCCCCAGCATTTT.

This chain uses TRBV30 with TRBJ1-6; D is possibly TRBD1 (5 bases). V was clipped by 1 base and J by 5 bases, with 15 bases between them. Germline assignment: CDR1 GTSNPN and CDR2 SVGIG (reference sequence). CDR3 length equals 16 residues. Written as DNA, the CDR3 is TGTGCCTGGAGTGCCCCTTCCGGGACCCATAATTCACCCCTCCACTTT. Encoded protein: CAWSAPSGTHNSPLHF.

The genes are TRBV27 and TRBJ1-4; 12 nucleotides match TRBD1. The CDR3 contains 18 residues. V shed 6 bases and J 3 bases; nucleotides not matched to a gene: 11. Germline V gene data show CDR1 as MNHEY and CDR2 as SMNVEV (reference sequence). DNA for the CDR3: TGTGCCAGCAGACCCCCCGGGACAGGGGGCCTTCCTAATGAAAAACTGTTTTTT. Encoded protein: CASRPPGTGGLPNEKLFF.

The gene calls are TRBV29-1 and TRBJ1-2, with 7 nucleotides matching TRBD1. The germline V gene encodes CDR1 SQVTM and CDR2 ANQGSEA. The junction had 7 bases not matched to a gene; V was cut back by 7 bases and J by 2 bases. The CDR3 has 13 amino acids. The CDR3 bases are TGCAGCGCAAGAACAGGGGAGAACTATGGCTACACCTTC. It encodes CSARTGENYGYTF. Supplemented by reference TRBV29-1 and TRBJ1-2, the full variable domain reads SAVISQKPSRDICQRGTSLTIQCQVDSQVTMMFWYRQQPGQSLTLIATANQGSEATYESGFVIDKFPISRPNLTFSTLTVSNMSPEDSSIYLCSARTGENYGYTFGSGTRLTVV.

This chain uses TRBV28 with TRBJ1-5; D is undetermined. The ends were cut back, 1 base at V and 1 base at J, with 8 bases in the middle. The CDR3 sequence is 15 residues long. Germline-derived CDR1 and CDR2 are MDHEN and SYDVKM. The CDR3 region is CASSLLFSSNQPQHF. In nucleotides, the CDR3 is TGTGCCAGCAGTTTATTATTTTCGAGCAATCAGCCCCAGCATTTT.

Details on this clone: This sample also contains other DNA sequences that code for the same CDR3. V gene TRBV7-2 combines with J gene TRBJ2-7; possible D gene TRBD2, 5 bases. This CDR3 is built from 14 residues. Germline V gives CDR1 SGHTA, CDR2 FQGNSA. V was clipped by 0 bases and J by 1 base, with 7 bases between them. The DNA of the CDR3 is TGTGCCAGCAGCTTAGCTCGGGATTCCTACGAGCAGTACTTC. The encoded protein is CASSLARDSYEQYF.